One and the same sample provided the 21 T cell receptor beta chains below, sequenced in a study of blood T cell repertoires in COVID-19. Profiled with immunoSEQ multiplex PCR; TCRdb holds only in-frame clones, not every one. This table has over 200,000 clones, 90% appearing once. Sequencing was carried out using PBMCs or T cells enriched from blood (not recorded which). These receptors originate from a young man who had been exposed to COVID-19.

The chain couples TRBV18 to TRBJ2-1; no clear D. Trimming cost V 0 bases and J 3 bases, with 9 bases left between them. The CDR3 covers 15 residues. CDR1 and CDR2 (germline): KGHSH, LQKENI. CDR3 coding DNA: TGTGCCAGCTCACCACCTAGAAACAGCTACAATGAGCAGTTCTTC. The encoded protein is CASSPPRNSYNEQFF.

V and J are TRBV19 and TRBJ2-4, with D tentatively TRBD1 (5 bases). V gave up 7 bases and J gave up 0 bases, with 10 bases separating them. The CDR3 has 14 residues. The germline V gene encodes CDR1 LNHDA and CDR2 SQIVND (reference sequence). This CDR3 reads CASTGRGAKNIQYF. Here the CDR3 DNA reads TGTGCCAGTACAGGAAGGGGAGCCAAAAACATTCAGTACTTC.

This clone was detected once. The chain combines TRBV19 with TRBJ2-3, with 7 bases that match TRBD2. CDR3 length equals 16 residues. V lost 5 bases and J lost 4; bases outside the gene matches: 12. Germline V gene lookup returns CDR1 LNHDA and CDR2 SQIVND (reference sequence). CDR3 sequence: CASSPQRVGRADTQYF. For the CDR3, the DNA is TGTGCCAGTAGTCCCCAGCGCGTGGGGAGGGCAGATACGCAGTATTTT.

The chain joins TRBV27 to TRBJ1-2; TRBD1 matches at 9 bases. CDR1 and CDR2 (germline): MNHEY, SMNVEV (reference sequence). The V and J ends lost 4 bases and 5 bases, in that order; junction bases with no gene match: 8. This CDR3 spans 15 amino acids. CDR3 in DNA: TGTGCCAGCAGTTCGATGCTACAGGGGGCATATGGCTACACCTTC. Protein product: CASSSMLQGAYGYTF.

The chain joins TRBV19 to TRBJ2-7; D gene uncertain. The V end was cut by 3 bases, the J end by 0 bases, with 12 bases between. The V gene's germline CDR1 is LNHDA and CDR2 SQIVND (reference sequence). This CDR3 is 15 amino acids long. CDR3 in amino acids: CASSINPASSYEQYF. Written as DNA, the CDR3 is TGTGCCAGTAGTATCAACCCAGCGAGCTCCTACGAGCAGTACTTC.

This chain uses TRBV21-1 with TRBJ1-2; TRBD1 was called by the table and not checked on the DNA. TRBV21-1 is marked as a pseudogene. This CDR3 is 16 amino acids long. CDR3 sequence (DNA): TGTGCCCCAGGGGATGTTTTACCGGGACAGGGTTATGGCTACACCTTC. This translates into CAPGDVLPGQGYGYTF.

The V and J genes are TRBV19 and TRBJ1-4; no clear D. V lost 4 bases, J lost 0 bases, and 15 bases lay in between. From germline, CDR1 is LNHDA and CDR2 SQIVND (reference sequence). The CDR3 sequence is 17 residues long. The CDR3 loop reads CASSTSRPIATNEKLFF. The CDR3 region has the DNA TGTGCCAGTAGTACCTCGAGGCCCATTGCAACTAATGAAAAACTGTTTTTT.

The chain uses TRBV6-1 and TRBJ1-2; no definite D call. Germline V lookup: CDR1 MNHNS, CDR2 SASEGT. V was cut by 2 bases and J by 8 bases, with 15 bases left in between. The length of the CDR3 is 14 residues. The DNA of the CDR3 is TGTGCCAGCAGTGAATCGGAGGGAGTTGGCGGCTACACCTTC. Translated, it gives CASSESEGVGGYTF.

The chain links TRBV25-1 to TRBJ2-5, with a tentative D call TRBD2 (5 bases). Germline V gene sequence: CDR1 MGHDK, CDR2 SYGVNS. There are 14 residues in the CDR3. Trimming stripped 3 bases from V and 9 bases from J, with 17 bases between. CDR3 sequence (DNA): TGTGCCAGCAGTGACCCTAGACCGCCGGAGGCCCAGTACTTC. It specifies CASSDPRPPEAQYF. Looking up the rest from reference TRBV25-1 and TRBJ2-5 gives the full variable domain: EADIYQTPRYLVIGTGKKITLECSQTMGHDKMYWYQQDPGMELHLIHYSYGVNSTEKGDLSSESTVSRIRTEHFPLTLESARPSHTSQYLCASSDPRPPEAQYFGPGTRLLVL.

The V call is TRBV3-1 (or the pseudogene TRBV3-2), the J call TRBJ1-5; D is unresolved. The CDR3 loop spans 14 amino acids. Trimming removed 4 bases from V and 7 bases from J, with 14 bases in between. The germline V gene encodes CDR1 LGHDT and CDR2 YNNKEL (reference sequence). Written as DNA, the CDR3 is TGTGCCAGCAGCCGGCGTGTGGGAGGACAGCCCCAGCATTTT. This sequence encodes CASSRRVGGQPQHF.

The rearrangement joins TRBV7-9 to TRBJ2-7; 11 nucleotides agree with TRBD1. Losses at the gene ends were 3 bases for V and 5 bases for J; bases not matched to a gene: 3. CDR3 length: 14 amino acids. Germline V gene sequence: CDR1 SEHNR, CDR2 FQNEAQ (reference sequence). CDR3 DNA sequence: TGTGCCAGCAGCTTCAGGACAGGGGGCCACGAGCAGTACTTC. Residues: CASSFRTGGHEQYF.

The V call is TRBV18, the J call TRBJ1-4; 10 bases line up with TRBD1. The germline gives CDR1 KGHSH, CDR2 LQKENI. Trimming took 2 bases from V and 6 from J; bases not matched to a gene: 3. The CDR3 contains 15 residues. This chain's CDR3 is CASSPRQGADEKLFF. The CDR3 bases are TGTGCCAGCTCACCAAGACAGGGGGCGGATGAAAAACTGTTTTTT.

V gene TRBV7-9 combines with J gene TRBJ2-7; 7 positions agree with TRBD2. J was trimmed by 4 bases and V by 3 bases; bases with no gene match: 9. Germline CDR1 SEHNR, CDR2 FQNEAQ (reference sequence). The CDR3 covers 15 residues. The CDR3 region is CASSFESGDLYEQYF. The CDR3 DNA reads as TGTGCCAGCAGCTTCGAAAGCGGGGACCTATACGAGCAGTACTTC.

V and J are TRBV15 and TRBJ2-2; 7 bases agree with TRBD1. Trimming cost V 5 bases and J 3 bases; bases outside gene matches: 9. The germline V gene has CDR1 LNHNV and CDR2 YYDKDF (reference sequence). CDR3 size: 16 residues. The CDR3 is CATSEYRGRYTGELFF. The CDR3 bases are TGTGCCACCAGCGAATATAGGGGGCGATACACCGGGGAGCTGTTTTTT.

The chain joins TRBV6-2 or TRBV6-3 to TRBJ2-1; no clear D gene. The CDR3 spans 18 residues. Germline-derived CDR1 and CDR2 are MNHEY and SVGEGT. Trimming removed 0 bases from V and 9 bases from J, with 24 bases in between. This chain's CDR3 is CASSYSLGWSVTSGEQFF. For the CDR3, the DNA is TGTGCCAGCAGTTACTCCCTCGGCTGGTCGGTCACGTCGGGTGAGCAGTTCTTC.

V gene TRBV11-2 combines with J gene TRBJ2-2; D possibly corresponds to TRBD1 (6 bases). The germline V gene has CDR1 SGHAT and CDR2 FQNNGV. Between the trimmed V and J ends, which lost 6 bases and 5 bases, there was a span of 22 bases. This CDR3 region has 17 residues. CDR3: CASRTFYGQGRTGELFF. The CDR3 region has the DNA TGTGCCAGCAGGACGTTTTATGGGCAGGGGCGGACCGGGGAGCTGTTTTTT.

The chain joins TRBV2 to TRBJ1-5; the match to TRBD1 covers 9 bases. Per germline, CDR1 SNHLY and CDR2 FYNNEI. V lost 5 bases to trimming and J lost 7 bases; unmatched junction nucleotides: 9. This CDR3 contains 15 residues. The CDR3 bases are TGTGCCAGCAGTTCGGACAGGGGTTTGAGCCAGCCCCAGCATTTT. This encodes CASSSDRGLSQPQHF.

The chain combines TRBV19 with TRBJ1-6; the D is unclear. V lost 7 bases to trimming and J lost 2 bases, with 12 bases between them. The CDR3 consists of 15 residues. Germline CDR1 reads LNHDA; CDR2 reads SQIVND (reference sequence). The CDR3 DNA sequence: TGTGCCAGTAAGCCCGTACTCGCCTATAATTCACCCCTCCACTTT. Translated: CASKPVLAYNSPLHF.

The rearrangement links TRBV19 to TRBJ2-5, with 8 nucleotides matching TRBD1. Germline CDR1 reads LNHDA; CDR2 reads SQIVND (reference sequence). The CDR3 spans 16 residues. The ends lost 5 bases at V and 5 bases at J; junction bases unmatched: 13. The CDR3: CASSPAPTTGAETQYF. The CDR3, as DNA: TGTGCCAGTAGTCCAGCCCCCACGACAGGGGCGGAGACCCAGTACTTC.

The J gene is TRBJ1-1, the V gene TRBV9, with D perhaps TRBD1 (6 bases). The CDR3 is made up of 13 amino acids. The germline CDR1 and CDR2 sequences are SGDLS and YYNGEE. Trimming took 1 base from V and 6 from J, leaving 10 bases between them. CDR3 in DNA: TGTGCCAGCAGCGTACAGGGGACCTCTGAAGCTTTCTTT. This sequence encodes CASSVQGTSEAFF.

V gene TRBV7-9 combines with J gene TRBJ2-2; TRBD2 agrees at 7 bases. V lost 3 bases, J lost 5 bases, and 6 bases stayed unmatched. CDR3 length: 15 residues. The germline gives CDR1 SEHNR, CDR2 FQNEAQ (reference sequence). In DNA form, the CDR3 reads TGTGCCAGCAGCTTGCCGGGACTACCGACCGGGGAGCTGTTTTTT. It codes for CASSLPGLPTGELFF.